The clone carrying this T cell receptor (beta chain) has a handful of counts. Its antigen is as yet unknown. Looked up from germline, CDR1 is MNHEY and CDR2 is SVGAGI. This CDR3 contains 15 residues. V trimming: 6 bases; J trimming: 6 bases; junction bases outside the gene matches: 6. This sample stems from a study of OX40 agonist ivuxolimab in advanced cancers. Looking at the study overall: Earlier anti-PD-1, anti-PD-L1 or anti-CTLA-4 therapy was permitted; roughly 37% had received some.

General study findings and limits: Expanded clones were, on average, more numerous among CD8+ T cells than CD4+. Clones of CD4+ and CD8+ blood T cells grew by week 6 at doses of 0.1 to 3.0 mg/kg. Among patients with partial responses at 0.1-3.0 mg/kg, clonal expansion was among the lowest.

The table came from immunoSEQ multiplex PCR; TCRdb's copy has only in-frame clones and leaves some out. The data contain 50,000 to 65,000 clones, around nine tenths of them singletons. The rearrangement links TRBV6-5 to TRBJ2-2; TRBD1 matches at 11 bases. Sequencing was performed on CD4+ or CD8+ T cells sorted from blood, taken in a trial of the OX40 agonist ivuxolimab. The TCR was taken from an adult with an advanced solid tumor such as melanoma, head and neck, liver or kidney cancer. Here the CDR3 reads CASRQPGQGAGELFF. CDR3 nucleotides: TGTGCCAGCAGACAACCGGGACAGGGGGCCGGGGAGCTGTTTTTT.